These 22 T cell receptor beta chains were sequenced from one sample in a study of long-term antiretroviral therapy in people with HIV. The libraries were made with immunoSEQ v3.0 at survey level. TCRdb's copy holds only in-frame clones and misses some; the assay was immunoSEQ multiplex PCR. This table has 25,000 to 35,000 clones, around 84% appearing once. This sample comprised unsorted PBMCs, obtained 0.8 years after starting antiretroviral therapy. The receptors originated from a woman under 40 with HIV.

The chain employs TRBV19 and TRBJ2-7; a weak D match, TRBD1 (6 bases). V was pared by 10 bases and J by 3 bases, with 13 bases between. Germline CDR1 reads LNHDA; CDR2 reads SQIVND (reference sequence). This CDR3 has 12 amino acids. The chain's CDR3 is CATTGNYYEQYF. The CDR3 DNA sequence: TGTGCCACAACAGGGAATTACTACGAGCAGTACTTC.

The gene calls are TRBV30 and TRBJ2-5; perhaps TRBD2 as D (5 bases). The CDR3 extends over 12 amino acids. V was cut by 0 bases and J by 4 bases, with 6 bases left in between. CDR1 is GTSNPN, CDR2 SVGIG, per germline (reference sequence). As DNA, the CDR3 is TGTGCCTGGAGTGTGGGAGTAGAGACCCAGTACTTC. Residues: CAWSVGVETQYF. The full variable domain, with the rest looked up from reference TRBV30 and TRBJ2-5, is SQTIHQWPATLVQPVGSPLSLECTVEGTSNPNLYWYRQAAGRGLQLLFYSVGIGQISSEVPQNLSASRPQDRQFILSSKKLLLSDSGFYLCAWSVGVETQYFGPGTRLLVL.

The genes are TRBV5-6 and TRBJ2-5, with 7 bases aligning to TRBD1. V gave up 5 bases and J gave up 9 bases; unmatched junction bases: 13. CDR1 is SGHDT and CDR2 is YYEEEE in the germline V gene. The CDR3 totals 14 residues. CDR3: CASRAKDRDFSQYF. The CDR3 coding sequence is TGTGCCAGCAGGGCGAAAGACAGGGATTTTTCCCAGTACTTC.

The V and J genes are TRBV2 and TRBJ1-6; D ambiguous. CDR3 length equals 14 residues. Germline V lookup: CDR1 SNHLY, CDR2 FYNNEI. V was pared by 1 base and J by 9 bases, with 10 bases between. The CDR3 loop reads CASSEERLGSPLHF. The CDR3 DNA is TGTGCCAGCAGTGAAGAACGTCTAGGTTCACCCCTCCACTTT.

V usage is TRBV5-6 and J usage is TRBJ2-6; D unclear. This CDR3 comprises 17 residues. Trimming pared 6 bases from V and 0 bases from J, leaving 16 bases between. Germline V CDR1 and CDR2: SGHDT, YYEEEE. The CDR3 loop reads CASIRQSAFSGANVLTF. Written as DNA, the CDR3 is TGTGCCAGCATCCGGCAGAGCGCGTTCTCTGGGGCCAACGTCCTGACTTTC.

Only a few counts were recorded for this clone. The V call is TRBV6-1, the J call TRBJ2-2; no reliable D call. Trimming removed 10 bases at V and 1 base at J, with 10 bases between. Germline V CDR1 and CDR2: MNHNS, SASEGT. CDR3 length equals 13 residues. CDR3 amino acids: CATQPLNTGELFF. CDR3 nucleotides: TGTGCCACGCAGCCCCTGAACACCGGGGAGCTGTTTTTT.

The chain has TRBV29-1 and TRBJ1-1; 12 nucleotides agree with TRBD1. The CDR3 consists of 16 residues. J was trimmed by 6 bases and V by 6 bases; bases with no gene match: 14. Germline CDR1 reads SQVTM; CDR2 reads ANQGSEA. The CDR3 bases are TGCAGCGTAGAACGACCGGGACAGGGGGCTCTAGCTGAAGCTTTCTTT. It encodes CSVERPGQGALAEAFF.

Only one count was recorded for this clone. The rearrangement uses TRBV6-4 and TRBJ1-4; no reliable D call. The V and J ends lost 3 bases and 3 bases respectively, with 17 bases between them. CDR3 length: 17 amino acids. Looked up from germline, CDR1 is MRHNA and CDR2 is SNTAGT. The CDR3 region has the DNA TGTGCCAGCAGTGAGAACGGGCCAGGCTGGTCTAATGAAAAACTGTTTTTT. Residues: CASSENGPGWSNEKLFF.

The V and J genes are TRBV7-9 and TRBJ2-3; D assignment may be TRBD1 or TRBD2 (6 bases each). The CDR3 length is 13 residues. The V and J ends lost 8 bases and 8 bases respectively, with 17 bases between them. Germline CDR1 SEHNR, CDR2 FQNEAQ (reference sequence). This CDR3 is CASSSGALLTQYF. CDR3 nucleotide sequence: TGTGCCAGCTCCTCGGGGGCGTTGCTTACGCAGTATTTT.

The chain joins TRBV10-3 to TRBJ2-1, with D perhaps matching TRBD2 (6 bases). Trimming removed 0 bases at V and 15 bases at J, with 21 bases between. This CDR3 region has 15 residues. The germline V gene has CDR1 ENHRY and CDR2 SYGVKD. The chain's CDR3 is CAISESMKLAPVWFF. The DNA of the CDR3 is TGTGCCATCAGTGAGTCAATGAAACTAGCTCCAGTATGGTTCTTC.

The rearrangement joins TRBV11-2 to TRBJ1-6, with unresolved D. V was pared by 3 bases and J by 5 bases, with 11 bases between. CDR3 size: 15 residues. Per germline, CDR1 SGHAT and CDR2 FQNNGV. This CDR3 reads CASSFSSGNNSPLHF. The CDR3 DNA reads as TGTGCCAGCAGCTTTAGCTCCGGGAATAATTCACCCCTCCACTTT.

This chain uses TRBV18 with TRBJ2-5; a weak D match, TRBD2 (5 bases). Deletions cut 2 bases from V and 5 bases from J, with 6 bases between. Germline values: CDR1 KGHSH, CDR2 LQKENI. The CDR3 consists of 12 residues. The CDR3 reads CASSPGEETQYF. The DNA for the CDR3 is TGTGCCAGCTCACCAGGGGAGGAGACCCAGTACTTC.

V and J are TRBV19 and TRBJ1-2; the D gene is possibly TRBD1 (6 bases). Germline V gene sequence: CDR1 LNHDA, CDR2 SQIVND (reference sequence). This CDR3 has 13 residues. V was trimmed by 6 bases and J by 3 bases, leaving 11 bases between them. The CDR3 coding sequence is TGTGCCAGTAGACAGGGTCCACACTATGGCTACACCTTC. Translation gives CASRQGPHYGYTF.

The rearrangement uses TRBV7-8 and TRBJ2-3; perhaps TRBD1 as D (6 bases). Trimming stripped 3 bases from V and 4 bases from J, with 11 bases between. The CDR3 runs to 14 residues. Germline V gives CDR1 SGHVS, CDR2 FQNEAQ. The CDR3 DNA reads TGTGCCAGCAGCTTGTCACAGGGCGCAGATACGCAGTATTTT. Protein: CASSLSQGADTQYF.

The chain combines TRBV18 with TRBJ1-3, with 9 bases identical to TRBD1. Trimming at V came to 5 bases and at J to 4 bases, leaving 15 bases not matched to a gene. The CDR3 is 18 residues long. Germline values: CDR1 KGHSH, CDR2 LQKENI. The CDR3: CASSAGDRAGGKGNTIYF. CDR3 DNA sequence: TGTGCCAGCTCAGCTGGGGACAGGGCCGGCGGCAAAGGAAACACCATATATTTT.

The chain has TRBV6-5 and TRBJ1-3, with a weak D call TRBD1 (5 bases). This CDR3 spans 13 amino acids. The V end was cut by 0 bases, the J end by 6 bases, with 6 bases between. From germline, CDR1 is MNHEY and CDR2 SVGAGI. CDR3 bases: TGTGCCAGCAGTTACTCCGGGGCAAACACCATATATTTT. This codes for CASSYSGANTIYF.

V usage is TRBV30 and J usage is TRBJ1-6, with TRBD1 as a possible D gene (5 bases). Germline CDR1 GTSNPN, CDR2 SVGIG (reference sequence). V was cut by 2 bases and J by 6 bases, with 26 bases left in between. This CDR3 spans 19 amino acids. CDR3 region: CAWSRTSSRQGISNSPLHF. CDR3 DNA sequence: TGTGCCTGGAGTAGGACTTCTTCACGGCAGGGAATCTCTAATTCACCCCTCCACTTT. The full variable domain, its missing parts supplied by reference TRBV30 and TRBJ1-6, is SQTIHQWPATLVQPVGSPLSLECTVEGTSNPNLYWYRQAAGRGLQLLFYSVGIGQISSEVPQNLSASRPQDRQFILSSKKLLLSDSGFYLCAWSRTSSRQGISNSPLHFGNGTRLTVT.

The V call is TRBV19, the J call TRBJ1-6; D is possibly TRBD1 (5 bases). CDR1 and CDR2 (germline): LNHDA, SQIVND (reference sequence). The V and J ends lost 3 bases and 10 bases respectively, with 13 bases between them. This CDR3 is built from 14 residues. The CDR3 loop is CASSIVRVASPLHF. The CDR3 bases are TGTGCCAGTAGTATCGTCAGGGTCGCATCACCCCTCCACTTT.

The rearrangement uses TRBV10-2 and TRBJ2-7, with D possibly TRBD1 on 6 matching bases. The CDR3 runs 14 residues. V dropped 3 bases and J dropped 2 bases, with 11 bases sitting between them. CDR1 and CDR2 (germline): WSHSY, SAAADI. The CDR3 coding sequence is TGCGCCAGCAGTGAACCGGCAGGGGCCTACGAGCAGTACTTC. Its translation is CASSEPAGAYEQYF.

The chain joins TRBV2 to TRBJ1-1; possible D gene TRBD1, 6 bases. V was shortened by 6 bases and J by 4 bases, with 18 bases between the two germline ends. CDR1 and CDR2 from the germline V gene are SNHLY and FYNNEI. CDR3 length equals 15 residues. CDR3 sequence (DNA): TGTGCCAGCAGCCCTCTCCTTACAGGGACCACTGAAGCTTTCTTT. Amino acid sequence: CASSPLLTGTTEAFF.

The rearrangement joins TRBV10-3 to TRBJ2-4; TRBD2 aligns across 8 bases. Germline loops: CDR1 ENHRY, CDR2 SYGVKD. The junction had 0 bases not matched to a gene; V was cut back by 9 bases and J by 5 bases. CDR3 length: 11 residues. The CDR3 loop is CAIAGENIQYF. Written as DNA, the CDR3 is TGTGCCATAGCGGGGGAAAACATTCAGTACTTC.

The chain links TRBV4-1 to TRBJ2-5, with 7 positions matching TRBD1. Trimming at V came to 4 bases and at J to 5 bases, leaving 16 bases not matched to a gene. The CDR3 runs to 17 residues. Germline assignment: CDR1 MGHRA and CDR2 YSYEKL. The CDR3 spells CASSPKPTGMTFETQYF. CDR3 sequence (DNA): TGCGCCAGCAGCCCGAAACCGACAGGGATGACCTTTGAGACCCAGTACTTC.